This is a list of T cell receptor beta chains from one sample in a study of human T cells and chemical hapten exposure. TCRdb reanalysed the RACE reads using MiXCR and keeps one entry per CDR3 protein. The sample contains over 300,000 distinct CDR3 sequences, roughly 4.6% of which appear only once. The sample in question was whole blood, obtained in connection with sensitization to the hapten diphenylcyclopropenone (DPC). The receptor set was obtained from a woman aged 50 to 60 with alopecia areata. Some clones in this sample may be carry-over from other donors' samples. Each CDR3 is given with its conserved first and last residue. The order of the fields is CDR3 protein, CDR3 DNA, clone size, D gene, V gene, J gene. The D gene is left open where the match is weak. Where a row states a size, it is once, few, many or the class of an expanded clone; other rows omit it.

cdr3_aa: CASSLGGPRAGLRVGTQYF
cdr3_nt: TGTGCCAGCAGCCTCGGGGGGCCGCGAGCAGGCCTCCGGGTCGGTACGCAGTATTTT
clone_size: NA
d_call: NA
v_call: TRBV6-2/TRBV6-3
j_call: TRBJ2-3

cdr3_aa: CAISDISGAYNEQFF
cdr3_nt: TGTGCCATCAGTGATATTAGCGGGGCCTACAATGAGCAGTTCTTC
clone_size: few
d_call: TRBD2
v_call: TRBV10-3
j_call: TRBJ2-1

cdr3_aa: CASTGPSTDTQYF
cdr3_nt: TGTGCCAGCACCGGACCTAGCACAGATACGCAGTATTTT
clone_size: few
d_call: NA
v_call: TRBV6-1
j_call: TRBJ2-3

cdr3_aa: CASSINGGAGEQYF
cdr3_nt: TGTGCCAGCAGTATTAACGGGGGGGCAGGCGAGCAGTACTTC
clone_size: NA
d_call: TRBD2
v_call: TRBV27
j_call: TRBJ2-7

cdr3_aa: CASSGGSYEQYF
cdr3_nt: TGTGCCAGCTCCGGCGGGTCCTACGAGCAGTACTTC
clone_size: NA
d_call: NA
v_call: TRBV28
j_call: TRBJ2-7

cdr3_aa: CASSVQIMNTEAFF
cdr3_nt: TGTGCCAGCAGTGTACAGATCATGAACACTGAAGCTTTCTTT
clone_size: NA
d_call: NA
v_call: TRBV6-1
j_call: TRBJ1-1

cdr3_aa: CASRAGESTDTQYF
cdr3_nt: TGTGCCAGCAGAGCGGGAGAGAGCACAGATACGCAGTATTTT
clone_size: many
d_call: TRBD2
v_call: TRBV6-6
j_call: TRBJ2-3

cdr3_aa: CSARSGGGYQETQYF
cdr3_nt: TGCAGTGCTAGGTCAGGCGGCGGGTACCAAGAGACCCAGTACTTC
clone_size: many
d_call: NA
v_call: TRBV20-1
j_call: TRBJ2-5

cdr3_aa: CASSLAGWRYQETQYF
cdr3_nt: TGTGCCAGCAGTTTAGCAGGATGGCGGTACCAAGAGACCCAGTACTTC
clone_size: few
d_call: NA
v_call: TRBV28
j_call: TRBJ2-5

cdr3_aa: CASSPPGQGFGEQYF
cdr3_nt: TGTGCCAGCAGTCCCCCGGGACAGGGATTCGGCGAGCAGTACTTC
clone_size: few
d_call: TRBD1
v_call: TRBV28
j_call: TRBJ2-7

cdr3_aa: CASSSVIGGAEAFF
cdr3_nt: TGTGCCAGCAGTTCCGTCATAGGCGGGGCTGAAGCTTTCTTT
clone_size: few
d_call: NA
v_call: TRBV27
j_call: TRBJ1-1

cdr3_aa: CASSLGNVAYEQYF
cdr3_nt: TGTGCCAGCAGCTTAGGCAACGTTGCCTACGAGCAGTACTTC
clone_size: few
d_call: NA
v_call: TRBV7-8
j_call: TRBJ2-7

cdr3_aa: CASSLEAGQNTEAFF
cdr3_nt: TGCGCCAGCAGCTTGGAGGCAGGACAGAACACTGAAGCTTTCTTT
clone_size: few
d_call: NA
v_call: TRBV5-1
j_call: TRBJ1-1

cdr3_aa: CASSVAPGEETQYF
cdr3_nt: TGTGCCAGCAGCGTAGCCCCGGGAGAAGAGACCCAGTACTTC
clone_size: many
d_call: NA
v_call: TRBV9
j_call: TRBJ2-5

cdr3_aa: CASGVAGNEQYF
cdr3_nt: TGTGCCAGCGGGGTAGCGGGTAACGAGCAGTACTTC
clone_size: many
d_call: TRBD2
v_call: TRBV7-2
j_call: TRBJ2-7

cdr3_aa: CATGEGNQETQYF
cdr3_nt: TGTGCTACCGGGGAGGGGAATCAAGAGACCCAGTACTTC
clone_size: few
d_call: TRBD2
v_call: TRBV12-5
j_call: TRBJ2-5

cdr3_aa: CASSSGQADEAFF
cdr3_nt: TGTGCCAGCAGTTCCGGACAGGCGGATGAAGCTTTCTTT
clone_size: few
d_call: TRBD1
v_call: TRBV12-3/TRBV12-4
j_call: TRBJ1-1

cdr3_aa: CASSLRAARTQFF
cdr3_nt: TGTGCCAGCAGCTTAAGGGCGGCCCGGACCCAGTTCTTC
clone_size: NA
d_call: NA
v_call: TRBV13
j_call: TRBJ2-1

cdr3_aa: CASSEGAGGDQPQHF
cdr3_nt: TGTGCCAGCAGTGAGGGGGCAGGGGGCGATCAGCCCCAGCATTTT
clone_size: few
d_call: TRBD1
v_call: TRBV6-1
j_call: TRBJ1-5

cdr3_aa: CSARGQFRDTQYF
cdr3_nt: TGCAGTGCTAGAGGACAGTTCCGAGATACGCAGTATTTT
clone_size: many
d_call: NA
v_call: TRBV20-1
j_call: TRBJ2-3

cdr3_aa: CASSQGPSSGQPQHF
cdr3_nt: TGTGCCAGCAGCCAGGGACCGTCGAGCGGGCAGCCCCAGCATTTT
clone_size: many
d_call: NA
v_call: TRBV12-3/TRBV12-4
j_call: TRBJ1-5

cdr3_aa: CASRSSSLARDTQYF
cdr3_nt: TGTGCCAGCAGGTCTTCGTCCCTAGCGCGAGATACGCAGTATTTT
clone_size: NA
d_call: NA
v_call: TRBV12-3/TRBV12-4
j_call: TRBJ2-3

cdr3_aa: CASSESGNTIYF
cdr3_nt: TGTGCCAGCAGTGAATCTGGAAACACCATATATTTT
clone_size: few
d_call: NA
v_call: TRBV12-3/TRBV12-4
j_call: TRBJ1-3

cdr3_aa: CSARVRTSGSFEQYF
cdr3_nt: TGCAGTGCTAGAGTCAGGACTAGCGGGAGTTTTGAGCAGTACTTC
clone_size: many
d_call: TRBD2
v_call: TRBV20-1
j_call: TRBJ2-7

cdr3_aa: CASSYATGVEQYF
cdr3_nt: TGTGCCAGCAGTTACGCGACAGGGGTCGAGCAGTACTTC
clone_size: many
d_call: TRBD1
v_call: TRBV6-6
j_call: TRBJ2-7

cdr3_aa: CASSLDVAGYNEQFF
cdr3_nt: TGTGCCAGCAGCTTAGATGTAGCGGGGTACAATGAGCAGTTCTTC
clone_size: few
d_call: TRBD2
v_call: TRBV7-2
j_call: TRBJ2-1

cdr3_aa: CASSTAGAIRTDTQYF
cdr3_nt: TGTGCCAGCAGTACGGCAGGGGCCATACGCACAGATACGCAGTATTTT
clone_size: few
d_call: NA
v_call: TRBV5-4
j_call: TRBJ2-3

cdr3_aa: CATSDLLNRELFF
cdr3_nt: TGTGCCACCAGTGACCTACTAAACAGGGAGCTGTTTTTT
clone_size: many
d_call: NA
v_call: TRBV24-1
j_call: TRBJ2-2

cdr3_aa: CSVGGQGYGYTF
cdr3_nt: TGCAGCGTGGGGGGACAGGGCTATGGCTACACCTTC
clone_size: many
d_call: TRBD1
v_call: TRBV29-1
j_call: TRBJ1-2

cdr3_aa: CSARIRGWNQPQHF
cdr3_nt: TGCAGTGCTAGGATTCGGGGGTGGAATCAGCCCCAGCATTTT
clone_size: NA
d_call: NA
v_call: TRBV20-1
j_call: TRBJ1-5

cdr3_aa: CASSLTGTDTDTQYF
cdr3_nt: TGTGCCAGCAGCTTAACCGGAACGGACACAGATACGCAGTATTTT
clone_size: NA
d_call: NA
v_call: TRBV7-2
j_call: TRBJ2-3

cdr3_aa: CSAIVGPRTDTQYF
cdr3_nt: TGCAGTGCTATCGTCGGCCCCCGCACAGATACGCAGTATTTT
clone_size: NA
d_call: NA
v_call: TRBV20-1
j_call: TRBJ2-3

cdr3_aa: CASSSKGASTEAFF
cdr3_nt: TGTGCCAGCAGTTCAAAGGGGGCCAGCACTGAAGCTTTCTTT
clone_size: many
d_call: TRBD1
v_call: TRBV6-6
j_call: TRBJ1-1

cdr3_aa: CASSQKRGTAEYGYTF
cdr3_nt: TGTGCCAGCAGCCAAAAGCGGGGGACCGCTGAGTATGGCTACACCTTC
clone_size: many
d_call: NA
v_call: TRBV3-1
j_call: TRBJ1-2

cdr3_aa: CASSPRQSPNTEAFF
cdr3_nt: TGTGCCAGCAGCCCTCGACAGTCCCCGAACACTGAAGCTTTCTTT
clone_size: NA
d_call: NA
v_call: TRBV9
j_call: TRBJ1-1

cdr3_aa: CASSLMGASQPQHF
cdr3_nt: TGTGCCAGCAGCCTAATGGGGGCGAGTCAGCCCCAGCATTTT
clone_size: many
d_call: NA
v_call: TRBV7-9
j_call: TRBJ1-5

cdr3_aa: CASSLGFGGGATDTQYF
cdr3_nt: TGTGCCAGCAGCTTAGGATTCGGCGGGGGGGCGACAGATACGCAGTATTTT
clone_size: NA
d_call: TRBD2
v_call: TRBV7-2
j_call: TRBJ2-3

cdr3_aa: CSATSSRTGRAGELFF
cdr3_nt: TGCAGTGCTACGTCCTCCAGGACAGGTCGAGCCGGGGAGCTGTTTTTT
clone_size: many
d_call: TRBD1
v_call: TRBV20-1
j_call: TRBJ2-2

cdr3_aa: CASRDSTWPDTQYF
cdr3_nt: TGTGCCAGCAGGGACAGCACATGGCCAGATACGCAGTATTTT
clone_size: few
d_call: NA
v_call: TRBV3-1
j_call: TRBJ2-3

cdr3_aa: CARSLQGAYEQYF
cdr3_nt: TGTGCCAGAAGCTTGCAGGGGGCCTACGAGCAGTACTTC
clone_size: many
d_call: TRBD1
v_call: TRBV5-3
j_call: TRBJ2-7

cdr3_aa: CSARGSTSPDTQYF
cdr3_nt: TGCAGTGCTAGAGGTTCGACTAGTCCTGATACGCAGTATTTT
clone_size: NA
d_call: NA
v_call: TRBV20-1
j_call: TRBJ2-3

cdr3_aa: CSGEQGDTEAFF
cdr3_nt: TGCAGCGGCGAACAGGGCGATACTGAAGCTTTCTTT
clone_size: few
d_call: NA
v_call: TRBV29-1
j_call: TRBJ1-1

cdr3_aa: CATSNSQGENTEAFF
cdr3_nt: TGTGCCACCAGCAACTCCCAAGGGGAGAACACTGAAGCTTTCTTT
clone_size: many
d_call: NA
v_call: TRBV15
j_call: TRBJ1-1

cdr3_aa: CASSLAQASGATDTQYF
cdr3_nt: TGTGCCAGCAGCTTAGCGCAGGCTAGCGGGGCCACAGATACGCAGTATTTT
clone_size: NA
d_call: TRBD2
v_call: TRBV7-8
j_call: TRBJ2-3

cdr3_aa: CAWSVRGNTIYF
cdr3_nt: TGTGCCTGGAGTGTTCGTGGAAACACCATATATTTT
clone_size: NA
d_call: NA
v_call: TRBV30
j_call: TRBJ1-3

cdr3_aa: CSVRGPSSGSHEQFF
cdr3_nt: TGCAGTGTCAGGGGTCCTTCTAGCGGGAGTCATGAGCAGTTCTTC
clone_size: few
d_call: TRBD2
v_call: TRBV20-1
j_call: TRBJ2-1

cdr3_aa: CSVVQVGELFF
cdr3_nt: TGCAGCGTTGTACAGGTCGGGGAGCTGTTTTTT
clone_size: many
d_call: NA
v_call: TRBV29-1
j_call: TRBJ2-2

cdr3_aa: CSAPARASSTDTQYF
cdr3_nt: TGCAGTGCTCCGGCCAGGGCCTCTAGCACAGATACGCAGTATTTT
clone_size: many
d_call: NA
v_call: TRBV20-1
j_call: TRBJ2-3

cdr3_aa: CASSLGGDHNEQFF
cdr3_nt: TGTGCCAGCAGCTTGGGGGGCGACCACAATGAGCAGTTCTTC
clone_size: many
d_call: NA
v_call: TRBV5-6
j_call: TRBJ2-1

cdr3_aa: CASSVGQPQETQYF
cdr3_nt: TGTGCCAGCAGCGTGGGACAGCCACAAGAGACCCAGTACTTC
clone_size: many
d_call: TRBD1
v_call: TRBV9
j_call: TRBJ2-5

cdr3_aa: CASSQEHRSNQPQHF
cdr3_nt: TGCGCCAGCAGCCAAGAACACCGTAGCAATCAGCCCCAGCATTTT
clone_size: many
d_call: NA
v_call: TRBV4-3
j_call: TRBJ1-5

cdr3_aa: CASSQGWTGSSYNEQFF
cdr3_nt: TGCGCCAGCAGCCAAGGCTGGACAGGGAGCTCCTACAATGAGCAGTTCTTC
clone_size: few
d_call: TRBD1
v_call: TRBV4-1
j_call: TRBJ2-1

cdr3_aa: CASSYGGQTYTEAFF
cdr3_nt: TGTGCCAGCAGTTACGGGGGACAGACCTACACTGAAGCTTTCTTT
clone_size: many
d_call: TRBD1
v_call: TRBV6-5
j_call: TRBJ1-1

cdr3_aa: CASSPPGMGEKLFF
cdr3_nt: TGTGCCAGCAGCCCCCCGGGTATGGGGGAAAAACTGTTTTTT
clone_size: many
d_call: NA
v_call: TRBV9
j_call: TRBJ1-4